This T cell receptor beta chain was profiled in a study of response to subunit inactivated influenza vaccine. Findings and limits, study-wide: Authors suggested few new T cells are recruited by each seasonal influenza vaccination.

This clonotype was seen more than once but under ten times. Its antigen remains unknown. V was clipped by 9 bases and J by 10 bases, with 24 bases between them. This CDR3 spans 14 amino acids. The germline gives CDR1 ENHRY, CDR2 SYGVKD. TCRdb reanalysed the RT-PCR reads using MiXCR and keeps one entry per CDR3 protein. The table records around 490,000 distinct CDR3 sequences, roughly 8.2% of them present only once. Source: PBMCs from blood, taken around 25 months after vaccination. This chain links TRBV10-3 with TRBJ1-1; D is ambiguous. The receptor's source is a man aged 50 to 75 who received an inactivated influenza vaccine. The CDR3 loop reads CAMMDRPGLGGAFF. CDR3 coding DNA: TGTGCCATGATGGATAGACCCGGCCTTGGTGGAGCTTTCTTT.